The entry below describes one TCR beta chain. Germline assignment: CDR1 ENHRY and CDR2 SYGVKD. V trimming: 0 bases; J trimming: 2 bases; junction bases outside the gene matches: 4. The CDR3 runs to 16 residues. In the original analysis: Researchers report that nucleated cell counts were estimated from reference gene primer amplification. The assay was immunoSEQ multiplex PCR, and TCRdb's table has in-frame clones only and misses some. From that table come the V and J calls and clone size; the DNA was used to work out D and trimming. The sample has 140,000 or so clones; over 80% are singletons. The sample comes from a study of blood T cell repertoires in COVID-19. The overall study: Samples of COVID-19 (acute and convalescent) were obtained from the United States, Italy and Spain. PBMCs, B-cell-depleted T cells, or T cells were the source of the cDNA or gDNA that made up the material.

The J gene is TRBJ2-3, the V gene TRBV10-3, with TRBD2 identical over 8 bases. Sequencing used peripheral blood. This TCR was recovered from a man aged 50-60 years who had recovered from COVID-19. The CDR3 DNA sequence: TGTGCCATCAGTGAGTCCGCTAGCGGGTACACAGATACGCAGTATTTT. Its protein is CAISESASGYTDTQYF.